One T cell receptor (beta chain) is described in this entry. The data derive from a study of CD8+CD57+ T cells in acquired aplastic anemia. Genomic DNA was employed as the template in profiling TCR beta VDJ and CDR3. TCRdb reprocessed the reads with MiXCR, giving one entry per CDR3 protein. The sample includes 400,000 to 600,000 distinct CDR3 sequences, over 25% seen only once; the top ten take 0.7% to 1%. Per the germline V gene, CDR1 is LNHDA and CDR2 is SQIVND (reference sequence). The V and J ends lost 5 bases and 0 bases respectively, with 14 bases between them. The CDR3 is made up of 15 amino acids. Those patients picked for sequencing had displayed CD8+CD57+ cell expansion on flow cytometry.

V usage is TRBV19 and J usage is TRBJ2-7; D possibly corresponds to TRBD1 (6 bases). This clonotype originated in a human donor with aplastic anemia. Input material: sorted CD4+, CD8+, or CD8+CD57+ T cells (not recorded which) from PBMCs. The CDR3 spells CASSERQVSSYEQYF. CDR3 bases: TGTGCCAGTAGTGAAAGACAGGTCAGCTCCTACGAGCAGTACTTC. The whole variable domain, remainder taken from reference TRBV19 and TRBJ2-7, is DGGITQSPKYLFRKEGQNVTLSCEQNLNHDAMYWYRQDPGQGLRLIYYSQIVNDFQKGDIAEGYSVSREKKESFPLTVTSAQKNPTAFYLCASSERQVSSYEQYFGPGTRLTVT.